This TCR beta chain derives from a study of T-cell memory formation after mild COVID-19. TCRdb passed the 5' RACE reads through MiXCR, listing each CDR3 protein once. The table lists approximately 410,000 distinct CDR3 sequences, more than 20% of them singletons. This clonotype was observed a few times. A single base separates this from a much larger clone, so it may be a read error. The sample consisted of PBMCs or a T cell subset sorted from them (not recorded which). This receptor was obtained from an adult woman who had mild COVID-19 (a few samples of this study predate the infection). Cell type and time point are not known.

CDR3 sequence (DNA): TGTGCCAGCACCCCGGGACAGAACACTGAAGCTTTCTTT. It translates to CASTPGQNTEAFF. This sequence joins TRBV6-2 or TRBV6-3 and TRBJ1-1; TRBD1 is a possible D gene (6 bases). This CDR3 region has 13 residues. The V end was cut by 7 bases, the J end by 1 base, with 10 bases between. CDR1 MNHEY and CDR2 SVGEGT come from the germline V gene.